This T cell receptor beta chain derives from a study of naive and memory T cell subsets. Sample treatment: skin biopsy from PPD injection site in Mantoux-positive individual. Input was roughly 1 to 1000 ng of DNase-treated total RNA without cell sorting. A UMI-containing oligonucleotide was joined by 3' ligation to the TCR cDNA template. Skin biopsies came from PPD injection sites in Mantoux-positive individuals. For blood and skin samples, reverse transcription used TCR alpha and beta constant primers. Amplification of ligated cDNA took four PCR rounds with SP2 and nested alpha and beta constant primers. TCRdb independently ran MiXCR on the UMI-ligation and nested PCR reads; one entry per CDR3 protein. The data show roughly 18,000 distinct CDR3 sequences, approximately 9.7% seen once. Findings of the study overall: TCRs were reportedly recovered from both biopsy types, mostly tuberculin test sites.

Worth noting for this clonotype: As yet, its antigen is unknown.

V lost 3 bases, J lost 1 base, and 5 bases stayed unmatched. CDR3 size: 15 residues. The specimen comprised skin, sampled from a tuberculin skin test site. V and J are TRBV12-3 or TRBV12-4 and TRBJ2-7, with TRBD1 matching over 8 bases. The receptor was isolated from an adult in good health. CDR3 in amino acids: CASSFWQGASYEQYF. As DNA, the CDR3 is TGTGCCAGCAGTTTTTGGCAGGGGGCTTCCTACGAGCAGTACTTC.